The following is a T cell receptor beta chain sequence with its context. Its antigen is not known. The repertoire was sequenced with immunoSEQ multiplex PCR; TCRdb's copy has only in-frame clones and lacks some. The repertoire includes around 130,000 clones, approximately 91% of them detected once, and approximately 6% sits in the top ten. This sample stems from a study of T cell responses to AZD1222 COVID-19 vaccine. Germline values: CDR1 SGHVS, CDR2 FNYEAQ. Trimming took 5 bases from V and 3 from J; bases not matched to a gene: 7. The CDR3 extends over 15 amino acids. Study-level findings and limits: Donors, mostly white British, included more females; clonal diversity was possibly underestimated.

Pooled in the analysis were second doses at about 4 or about 12 weeks. This material consisted of peripheral blood, taken 28 days after the second AZD1222 dose. This clonotype was sampled from an adult who received the AZD1222 COVID-19 vaccine. The genes are TRBV7-6 and TRBJ2-7; 10 bases are shared with TRBD1. The CDR3 DNA reads as TGTGCCAGCAGCGGACGGACAGGGGGAGGCTACGAGCAGTACTTC. Protein sequence: CASSGRTGGGYEQYF.